A selection of T cell receptor beta chains follows, all from one sample in a study of blood T cell repertoires in COVID-19. Data came from immunoSEQ multiplex PCR; TCRdb stores just in-frame clones and leaves some out. There are tens of thousands of clones in the sample; 85% to 90% occur only once, and about a tenth lies in the top ten. The sample taken for sequencing was peripheral blood. These receptor sequences come from a man in his 70s with active or convalescent COVID-19. Each CDR3 is given with its conserved first and last residue. The D gene is left open where the match is weak. Where a row states a size, it is once, few, many or the class of an expanded clone; other rows omit it.

TRBJ2-5,once,NA,TRBV6-5,TGTGCCAGCAGCCGGGGATCAGAGACCCAGTACTTC,CASSRGSETQYF
TRBJ1-4,NA,NA,TRBV5-1,TGCGCCAGCAGCTTGGGGACACTACGAGCAACTAATGAAAAACTGTTTTTT,CASSLGTLRATNEKLFF
TRBJ1-2,NA,NA,TRBV28,TGTGCCAGCAGTTTAGAAGCGGGGCACTATGGCTACACCTTC,CASSLEAGHYGYTF
TRBJ2-7,NA,TRBD2,TRBV7-2,TGTGCCAGCAGCTCGCAAATAGCGGGAGGGGTTAGCGTGGCCGAGCAGTACTTC,CASSSQIAGGVSVAEQYF
TRBJ2-7,NA,TRBD2,TRBV7-9,TGTGCCAGCAGCTTACTAGCGGGAAGGTACGAGCAGTACTTC,CASSLLAGRYEQYF
TRBJ1-4,NA,NA,TRBV29-1,TGCAGCGTTGTTGTCAGGGATTTTGAAAAACTGTTTTTT,CSVVVRDFEKLFF
TRBJ2-5,NA,NA,TRBV5-1,TGCGCCAGCAGCGCAGAAGAGACCCAGTACTTC,CASSAEETQYF
TRBJ1-2,NA,TRBD1,TRBV9,TGTGCCAGCAGCGGGGACAGGGATCCTAACTATGGCTACACCTTC,CASSGDRDPNYGYTF
TRBJ2-4,NA,TRBD1,TRBV28,TGTGCCAGCAGTTTACCCATAGGGGGCGTACGCCAAAACATTCAGTACTTC,CASSLPIGGVRQNIQYF
TRBJ1-5,NA,NA,TRBV28,TGTGCCAGCAGTCCCATAAGGGGGTATAGCAATCAGCCCCAGCATTTT,CASSPIRGYSNQPQHF